This T cell receptor (beta chain) was captured by sequencing in a study of blood T cell repertoires in COVID-19. Overall study context: Samples came from the United States, Italy and Spain, spanning acute and convalescent COVID-19. T cells, B-cell-depleted T cells, or PBMCs supplied cDNA or gDNA.

Authors' data handling: Researchers report that nucleated cell counts were estimated from reference gene primer amplification. The method was immunoSEQ multiplex PCR; TCRdb's version includes in-frame clones alone and lacks a portion of them. That table supplies the V and J calls and clone size; D and trimming were determined from the DNA. The sample consists of over 200,000 clones, 83% of them appearing once. The receptor's source is a man at least 80 years old with acute or convalescent COVID-19. The specimen sequenced was peripheral blood.

The CDR3 sequence: CASSLGPGFNNQPQHF. CDR3 sequence (DNA): TGTGCCAGTAGCCTAGGGCCAGGGTTTAACAATCAGCCCCAGCATTTT. V gene TRBV19 combines with J gene TRBJ1-5; D may be TRBD1 (5 bases). This CDR3 is 16 amino acids long. CDR1 is LNHDA and CDR2 is SQIVND in the germline V gene (reference sequence). V was trimmed by 6 bases and J by 3 bases, leaving 18 bases between them.